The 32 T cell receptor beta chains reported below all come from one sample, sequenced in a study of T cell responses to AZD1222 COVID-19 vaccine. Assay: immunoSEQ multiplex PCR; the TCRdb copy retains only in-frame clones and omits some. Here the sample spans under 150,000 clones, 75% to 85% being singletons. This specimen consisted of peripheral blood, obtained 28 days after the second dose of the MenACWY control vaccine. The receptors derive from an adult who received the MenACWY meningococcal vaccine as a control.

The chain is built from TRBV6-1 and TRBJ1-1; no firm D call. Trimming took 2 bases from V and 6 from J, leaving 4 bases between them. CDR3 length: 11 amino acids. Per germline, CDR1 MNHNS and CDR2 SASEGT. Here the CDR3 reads CASSEWPEAFF. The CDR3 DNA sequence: TGTGCCAGCAGTGAATGGCCTGAAGCTTTCTTT.

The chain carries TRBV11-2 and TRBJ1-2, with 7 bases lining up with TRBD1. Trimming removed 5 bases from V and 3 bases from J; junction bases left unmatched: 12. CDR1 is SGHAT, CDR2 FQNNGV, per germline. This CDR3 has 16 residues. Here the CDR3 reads CASSRRGGALDYGYTF. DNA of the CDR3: TGTGCCAGCAGCCGCAGGGGGGGGGCCTTGGACTATGGCTACACCTTC.

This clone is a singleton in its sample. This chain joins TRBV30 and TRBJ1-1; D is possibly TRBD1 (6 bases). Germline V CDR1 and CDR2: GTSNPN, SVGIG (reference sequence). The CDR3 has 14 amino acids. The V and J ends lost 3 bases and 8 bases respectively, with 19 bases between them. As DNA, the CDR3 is TGTGCCTGGAGGTCGCCCCAGGGGAATTCGGAAGCTTTCTTT. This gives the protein CAWRSPQGNSEAFF.

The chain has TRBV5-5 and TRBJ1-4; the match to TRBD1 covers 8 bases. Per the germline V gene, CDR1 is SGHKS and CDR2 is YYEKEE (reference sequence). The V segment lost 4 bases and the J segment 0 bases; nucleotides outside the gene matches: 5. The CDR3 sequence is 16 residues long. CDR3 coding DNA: TGTGCCAGCAGCGGGAGGACAGGGACAACTAATGAAAAACTGTTTTTT. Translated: CASSGRTGTTNEKLFF.

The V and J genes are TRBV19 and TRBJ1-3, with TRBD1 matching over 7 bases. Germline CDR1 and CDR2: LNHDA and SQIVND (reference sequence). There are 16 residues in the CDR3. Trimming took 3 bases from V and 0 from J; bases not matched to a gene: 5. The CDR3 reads CASSIPSGGSGNTIYF. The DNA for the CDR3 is TGTGCCAGTAGTATTCCTTCAGGGGGCTCTGGAAACACCATATATTTT.

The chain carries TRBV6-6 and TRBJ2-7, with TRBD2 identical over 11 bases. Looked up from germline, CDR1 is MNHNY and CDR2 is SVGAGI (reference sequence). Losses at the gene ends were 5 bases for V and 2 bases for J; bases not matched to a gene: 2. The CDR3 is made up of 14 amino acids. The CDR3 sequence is CASSRLAGPYEQYF. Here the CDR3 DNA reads TGTGCCAGCAGTAGACTAGCGGGACCCTACGAGCAGTACTTC.

The CDR3 spells CASNGQNGYTF. CDR3 sequence (DNA): TGTGCCAGCAATGGGCAGAATGGCTACACCTTC. The J gene is TRBJ1-2, the V gene TRBV9; D is unclear. Germline V gives CDR1 SGDLS, CDR2 YYNGEE. V was shortened by 6 bases and J by 6 bases, with 9 bases between the two germline ends. The CDR3 sequence is 11 residues long.

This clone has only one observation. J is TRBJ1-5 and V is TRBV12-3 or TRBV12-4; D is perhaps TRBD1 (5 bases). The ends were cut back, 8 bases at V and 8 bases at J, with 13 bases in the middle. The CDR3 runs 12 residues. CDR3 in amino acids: CASSGIDEPQHF. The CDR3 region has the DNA TGTGCCAGCTCAGGGATTGATGAGCCCCAGCATTTT.

Here the CDR3 reads CASSEAANTEAFF. The CDR3 DNA follows: TGCGCCAGCAGTGAGGCAGCGAACACTGAAGCTTTCTTT. The chain recombines TRBV10-2 with TRBJ1-1; D not resolved. V gave up 2 bases and J gave up 1 base, with 5 bases separating them. The CDR3 extends over 13 amino acids. Germline assignment: CDR1 WSHSY and CDR2 SAAADI.

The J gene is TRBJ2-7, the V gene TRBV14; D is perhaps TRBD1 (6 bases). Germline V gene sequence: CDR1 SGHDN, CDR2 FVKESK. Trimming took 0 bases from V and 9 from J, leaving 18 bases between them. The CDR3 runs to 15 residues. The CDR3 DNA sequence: TGTGCCAGCAGCCAAGACTGGGGGCCCGCCGGGCGGCAGTACTTC. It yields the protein CASSQDWGPAGRQYF. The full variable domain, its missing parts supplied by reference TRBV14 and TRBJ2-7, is EAGVTQFPSHSVIEKGQTVTLRCDPISGHDNLYWYRRVMGKEIKFLLHFVKESKQDESGMPNNRFLAERTGGTYSTLKVQPAELEDSGVYFCASSQDWGPAGRQYFGPGTRLTVT.

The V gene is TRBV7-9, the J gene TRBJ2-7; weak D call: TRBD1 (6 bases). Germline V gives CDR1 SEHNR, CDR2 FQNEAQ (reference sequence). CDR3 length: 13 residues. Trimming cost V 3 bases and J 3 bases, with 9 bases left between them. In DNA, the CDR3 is TGTGCCAGCAGCTTCCAGGGGCGCTACGAGCAGTACTTC. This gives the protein CASSFQGRYEQYF.

The CDR3 DNA follows: TGTGCCAGTAGTTCGGATCGACCGTCCCCGGGCAATCAGCCCCAGCATTTT. This gives the protein CASSSDRPSPGNQPQHF. The chain joins TRBV19 to TRBJ1-5; D not certain. V lost 5 bases and J lost 2, with 19 bases in between. The CDR3 spans 17 residues. Germline V gene sequence: CDR1 LNHDA, CDR2 SQIVND (reference sequence).

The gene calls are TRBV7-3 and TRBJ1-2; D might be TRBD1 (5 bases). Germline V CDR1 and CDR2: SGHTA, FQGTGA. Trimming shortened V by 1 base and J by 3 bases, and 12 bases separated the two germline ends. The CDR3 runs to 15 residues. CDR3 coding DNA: TGTGCCAGCAGCTTAAGGGACGGAGGGGACTATGGCTACACCTTC. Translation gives CASSLRDGGDYGYTF.

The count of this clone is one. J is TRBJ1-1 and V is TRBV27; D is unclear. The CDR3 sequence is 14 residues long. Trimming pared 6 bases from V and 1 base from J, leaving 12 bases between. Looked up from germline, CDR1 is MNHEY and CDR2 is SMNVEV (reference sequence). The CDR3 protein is CASRSRTGNTEAFF. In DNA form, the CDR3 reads TGTGCCAGCAGATCGCGGACGGGGAACACTGAAGCTTTCTTT.

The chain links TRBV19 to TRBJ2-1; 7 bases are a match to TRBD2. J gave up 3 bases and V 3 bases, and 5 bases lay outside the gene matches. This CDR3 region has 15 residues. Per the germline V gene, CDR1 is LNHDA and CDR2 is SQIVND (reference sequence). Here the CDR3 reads CASSMVSSGYNEQFF. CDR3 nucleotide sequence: TGTGCCAGTAGTATGGTTTCTAGCGGCTACAATGAGCAGTTCTTC.

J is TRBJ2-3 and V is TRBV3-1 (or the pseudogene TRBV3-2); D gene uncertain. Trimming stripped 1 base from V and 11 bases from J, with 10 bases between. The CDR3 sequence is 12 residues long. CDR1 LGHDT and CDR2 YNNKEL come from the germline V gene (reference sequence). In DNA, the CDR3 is TGTGCCAGCAGCCAAGGAGTTTGGGGGCAGTATTTT. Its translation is CASSQGVWGQYF.

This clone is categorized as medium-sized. CDR3 sequence: CASSLRGDVDEQFF. CDR3 DNA sequence: TGTGCCAGCAGTTTACGTGGCGACGTCGATGAGCAGTTCTTC. This chain connects TRBV28 to TRBJ2-1; no clear D gene. CDR3 length: 14 residues. Trimming left V 2 bases short and J 8 bases short, with 13 bases between. Germline CDR1 is MDHEN and CDR2 is SYDVKM.

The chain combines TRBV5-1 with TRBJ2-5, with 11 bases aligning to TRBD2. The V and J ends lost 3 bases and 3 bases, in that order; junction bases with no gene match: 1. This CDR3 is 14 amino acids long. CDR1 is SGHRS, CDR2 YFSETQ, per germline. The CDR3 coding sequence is TGCGCCAGCAGCTCGGGACTAGCGGAAGAGACCCAGTACTTC. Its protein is CASSSGLAEETQYF.

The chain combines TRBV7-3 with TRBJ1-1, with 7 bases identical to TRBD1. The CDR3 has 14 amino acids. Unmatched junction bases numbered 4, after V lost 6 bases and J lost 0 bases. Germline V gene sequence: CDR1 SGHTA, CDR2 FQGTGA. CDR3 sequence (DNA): TGTGCCAGCAGTAGGGACAGCCTGAACACTGAAGCTTTCTTT. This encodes CASSRDSLNTEAFF.

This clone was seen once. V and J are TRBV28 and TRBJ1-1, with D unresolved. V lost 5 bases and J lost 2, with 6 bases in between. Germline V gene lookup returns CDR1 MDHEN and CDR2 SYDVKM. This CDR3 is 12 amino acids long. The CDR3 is CASSEKNTEAFF. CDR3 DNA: TGTGCCAGCAGTGAGAAAAACACTGAAGCTTTCTTT. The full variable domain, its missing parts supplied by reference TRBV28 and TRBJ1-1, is DVKVTQSSRYLVKRTGEKVFLECVQDMDHENMFWYRQDPGLGLRLIYFSYDVKMKEKGDIPEGYSVSREKKERFSLILESASTNQTSMYLCASSEKNTEAFFGQGTRLTVV.

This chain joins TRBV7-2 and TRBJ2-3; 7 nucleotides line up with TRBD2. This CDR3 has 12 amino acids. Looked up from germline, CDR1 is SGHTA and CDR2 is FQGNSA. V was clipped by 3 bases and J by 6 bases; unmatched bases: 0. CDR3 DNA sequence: TGTGCCAGCAGCTTCGGGGGGGATACGCAGTATTTT. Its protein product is CASSFGGDTQYF.

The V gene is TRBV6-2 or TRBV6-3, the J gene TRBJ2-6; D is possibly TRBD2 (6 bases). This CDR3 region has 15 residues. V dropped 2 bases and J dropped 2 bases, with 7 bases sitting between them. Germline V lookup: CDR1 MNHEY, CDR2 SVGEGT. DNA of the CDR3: TGTGCCAGCAGTTACGCGGGGACTGGGGCCAACGTCCTGACTTTC. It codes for CASSYAGTGANVLTF.

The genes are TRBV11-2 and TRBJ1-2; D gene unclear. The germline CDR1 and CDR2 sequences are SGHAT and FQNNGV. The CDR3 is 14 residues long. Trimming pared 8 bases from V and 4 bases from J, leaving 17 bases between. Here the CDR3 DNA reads TGTGCCAGCCACCCTGGCGGATCAGGCTATGGCTACACCTTC. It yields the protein CASHPGGSGYGYTF.

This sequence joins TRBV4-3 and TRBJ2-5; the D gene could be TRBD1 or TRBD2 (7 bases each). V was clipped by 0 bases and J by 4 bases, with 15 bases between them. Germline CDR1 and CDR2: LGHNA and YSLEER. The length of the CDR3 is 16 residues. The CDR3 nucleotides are TGCGCCAGCAGCCAAGATTTCGCCAGGGGGGGAGAGACCCAGTACTTC. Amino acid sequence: CASSQDFARGGETQYF.

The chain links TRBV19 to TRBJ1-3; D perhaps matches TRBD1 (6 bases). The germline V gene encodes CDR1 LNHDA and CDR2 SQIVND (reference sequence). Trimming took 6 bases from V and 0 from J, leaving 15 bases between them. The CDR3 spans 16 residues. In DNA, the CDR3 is TGTGCCAGTAGCCCCTTTGACAGGAGCTCTGGAAACACCATATATTTT. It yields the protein CASSPFDRSSGNTIYF.

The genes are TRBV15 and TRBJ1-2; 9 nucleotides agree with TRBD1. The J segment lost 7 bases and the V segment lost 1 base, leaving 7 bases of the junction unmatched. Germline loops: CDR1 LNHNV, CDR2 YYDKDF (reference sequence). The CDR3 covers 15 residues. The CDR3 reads CATSRVDRGWAGYTF. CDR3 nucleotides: TGTGCCACCAGCAGAGTTGACAGGGGGTGGGCTGGCTACACCTTC.

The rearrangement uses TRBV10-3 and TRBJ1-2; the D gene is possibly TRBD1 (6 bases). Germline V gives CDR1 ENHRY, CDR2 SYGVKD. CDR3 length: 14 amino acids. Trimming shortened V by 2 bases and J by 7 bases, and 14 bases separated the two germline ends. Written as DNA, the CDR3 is TGTGCCATCAGTGAGCCTACAGGGTATTCTGGCTACACCTTC. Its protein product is CAISEPTGYSGYTF.

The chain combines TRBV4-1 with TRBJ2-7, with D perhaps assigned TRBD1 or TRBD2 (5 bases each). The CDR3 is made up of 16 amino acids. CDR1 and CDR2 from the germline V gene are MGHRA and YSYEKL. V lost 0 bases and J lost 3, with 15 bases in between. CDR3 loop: CASSQDGGGSGYEQYF. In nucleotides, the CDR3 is TGCGCCAGCAGCCAAGATGGTGGGGGATCAGGCTACGAGCAGTACTTC.

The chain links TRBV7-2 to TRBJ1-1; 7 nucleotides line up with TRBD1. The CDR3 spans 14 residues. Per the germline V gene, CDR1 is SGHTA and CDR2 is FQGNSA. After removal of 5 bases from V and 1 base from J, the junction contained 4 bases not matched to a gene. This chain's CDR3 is CASSPRTGNTEAFF. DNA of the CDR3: TGTGCCAGCAGCCCAAGGACAGGGAACACTGAAGCTTTCTTT.

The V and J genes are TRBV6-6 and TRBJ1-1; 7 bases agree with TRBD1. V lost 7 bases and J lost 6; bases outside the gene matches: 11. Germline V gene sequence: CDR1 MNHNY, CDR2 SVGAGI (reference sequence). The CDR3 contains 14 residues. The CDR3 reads CASTISPQGAEAFF. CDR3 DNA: TGTGCCAGCACAATCTCTCCCCAGGGGGCTGAAGCTTTCTTT.

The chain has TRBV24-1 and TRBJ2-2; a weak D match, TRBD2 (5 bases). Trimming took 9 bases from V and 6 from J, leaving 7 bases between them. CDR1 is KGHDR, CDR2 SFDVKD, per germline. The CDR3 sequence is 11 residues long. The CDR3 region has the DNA TGTGCCACCCAGGAGGCCGGGGAGCTGTTTTTT. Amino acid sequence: CATQEAGELFF.

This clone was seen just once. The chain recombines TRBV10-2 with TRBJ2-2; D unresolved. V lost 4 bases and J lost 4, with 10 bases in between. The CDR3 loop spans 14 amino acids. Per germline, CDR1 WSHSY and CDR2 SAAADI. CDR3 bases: TGCGCCAGCAGTGCGTCAGACCTCACCGGGGAGCTGTTTTTT. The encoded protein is CASSASDLTGELFF.